Given below is one T cell receptor (beta chain) in context. As yet, its antigen is unknown. These data are taken from a study of blood T cells in healthy people across ages. General study points: PBMCs left unsorted prevented a conclusive naive versus antigen-experienced comparison. As naive T cell percentage varied, TCR beta diversity correlated strongly with it. Those diversity estimates obtained from one million T cells were thought to be underestimates.

Alongside a J-beta primer mix, a sample-barcoded 5' primer served in a second PCR lasting roughly 7 to 11 cycles. TCRdb called the 5' RACE reads again in MiXCR, with one record for every CDR3 protein. This table holds approximately 810,000 distinct CDR3 sequences, 35% to 40% found once. Peripheral blood was drawn, ten milliliters per donor. The clonotype originates from a young man in good health. The sample was blood.

The CDR3 reads CASSSRRNEQFF. As DNA, the CDR3 is TGTGCCAGCAGTTCAAGAAGGAATGAGCAGTTCTTC. The chain carries TRBV27 and TRBJ2-1, with no clear D. Germline assignment: CDR1 MNHEY and CDR2 SMNVEV (reference sequence). Trimming pared 4 bases from V and 7 bases from J, leaving 8 bases between. This CDR3 is 12 amino acids long.